The following is a TCR beta chain sequence with its context. The data derive from a study of control samples from healthy donors and cancer patients. Profiling relied on immunoSEQ multiplex PCR, and the TCRdb table lists in-frame clones only, not all of them. The data contain 91,000 or so clones, 91% of them seen just once; the ten biggest clones take up over 0.85%. Germline V gives CDR1 SGDLS, CDR2 YYNGEE. Germline trimming cut 1 base from V and 0 bases from J; bases unmatched to any gene: 11. The CDR3 totals 18 residues. Input material: blood. The receptor comes from a woman in her 30s in good health. The V call is TRBV9, the J call TRBJ1-2; 8 bases are a match to TRBD1. DNA for the CDR3: TGTGCCAGCAGCGTAAGACCGGACAGGGTAGGGGCTAACTATGGCTACACCTTC. Protein sequence: CASSVRPDRVGANYGYTF.